This TCR beta chain stems from a study of esophageal squamous cell carcinoma under preoperative chemotherapy. The study, taken as a whole, reports: After treatment, tumor-infiltrating lymphocytes seemed to come partly from incoming peripheral T cells, not only local changes.

In TCRdb, the PCR reads were re-called with MiXCR into one record per CDR3 protein. The sample lists 30,000 or so distinct CDR3 sequences; around 50% were seen once. As for time point: after preoperative PTX-NDP chemotherapy. Germline CDR1 reads SGHTA; CDR2 reads FQGNSA. The CDR3 contains 15 residues. To note about this clonotype: Its antigen remains unknown. At one end the junction does not follow the germline gene, possibly because of a read error.

The chain links TRBV7-2 to TRBJ2-4; D tentatively reads TRBD1 or TRBD2 (5 bases each). Specimen collection occurred from a patient given preoperative chemotherapy. The sequence was collected from a human donor with esophageal squamous cell carcinoma. The donor label of this sample is uncertain. The CDR3 coding sequence is TGTGGCCGCAGCCTGGGGCTGGGAGCCAAAAATACTCAGTATTTC. This sequence encodes CGRSLGLGAKNTQYF.